This T cell receptor beta chain was found in a study of CD8 T cells in Susac syndrome. Peripheral blood CD8+ and CD4+ T cells were profiled by TCR beta sequencing. Multiple sclerosis controls were treatment-naive patients with stable or active relapsing-remitting disease. Both CD4+ and CD8+ T cells were negatively isolated, and TEMRA cells underwent FACS enrichment. V lost 5 bases and J 4 bases, leaving 14 bases between the germline ends. Germline-derived CDR1 and CDR2 are MDHEN and SYDVKM. CDR3 length equals 14 residues. A quantity of about 0.5 to 1 ug RNA underwent reverse transcription using random hexamers. Coverage of TCR beta CDR3 amplification by immunoSEQ multiplex PCR extended to 54 Vbeta and 13 Jbeta. TCRdb re-analysed the immunoSEQ multiplex PCR reads in MiXCR, keeping a single row per CDR3 protein. Of about 300,000 distinct CDR3 sequences in the sample, 85% were seen once.

This clonotype was obtained from a human donor with multiple sclerosis. The chain carries TRBV28 and TRBJ1-2; possible D gene TRBD1, 5 bases. The material sequenced was CD8+ T cells from PBMCs. The CDR3 DNA is TGTGCCAGCAGTCCAGCTGAGGGGTCCTATGGCTACACCTTC. As protein: CASSPAEGSYGYTF.